This T cell receptor (beta chain) emerged from a study of STAT3 mutations in large granular lymphocyte leukemia. Study-wide findings and caveats: In about 35% of the 18 patients, new TCR clonotypes emerged after therapy. Some patients had dominant TCR clones larger than their STAT3 mutant burden. Every T-cell large granular lymphocyte leukemia patient had at least one immunodominant TCR beta clonotype.

Germline values: CDR1 SQVTM, CDR2 ANQGSEA. The V and J ends lost 6 bases and 4 bases, in that order; junction bases with no gene match: 3. This CDR3 region has 12 residues. Each sample's TCRbeta library yielded on average around 41,000 productive templates. Using immunoSEQ multiplex PCR, the repertoire was profiled, and TCRdb retains in-frame clones only, with some absent. This table has 10,000 or so clones, 88% appearing once. About this clone: Its target is unknown.

The chain has TRBV29-1 and TRBJ1-5; 7 bases are shared with TRBD1. The receptor's source is an older man with T-cell large granular lymphocyte leukemia. Some clones in this sample may be carry-over from other donors' samples. Sequenced input: peripheral blood mononuclear cells. The CDR3 spells CSVMTGNQPQHF. The CDR3 region has the DNA TGCAGCGTCATGACAGGGAATCAGCCCCAGCATTTT.